This TCR beta chain was captured in a study of CXCR3-negative and CXCR3-positive naive CD8 T cells. With regard to this clonotype: Its antigen is still unknown.

Study results and limitations: Cryopreserved cells partially lost CXCR3 expression, and fresh PBMCs were used in most assays. CXCR3-positive naive cells carried more hydrophobic TRB CDR3s than CXCR3-negative ones. TRBV-TRBJ usage matched between naive CXCR3-negative and CXCR3-positive cells but not between memory cells.

Through 5' RACE with UMI labels, the TRB cDNA libraries were prepared. TCRdb reprocessed the 5' RACE reads, with one entry per CDR3 protein and no DNA. The sample data list about 130,000 distinct CDR3 sequences. The CDR3 has 12 amino acids. The sorting of each CD8+ T cell subset was done in triplicate, at a few hundred thousand cells each. The sample consisted of naive CXCR3- CD8+ T cells from blood. As to subset: CD45RO-CCR7+CD27+CD95- naive CD8+ T cells lacking CXCR3 (TNR3-). The TCR sequence derives from a human donor in good health. Some clones in this sample may be carry-over from other donors' samples. The rearrangement links TRBV12-3 or TRBV12-4 to TRBJ2-1. The CDR3 sequence: CASSSAGDEQFF.